This paragraph reports one T cell receptor beta chain. The target antigen is unknown. The data originate from a study of vaccination effects on CD4 cells after COVID-19. Overall study results and limits: Marked clonal contraction of infection- and vaccine-induced clones was seen late after vaccination.

Sequenced by immunoSEQ multiplex PCR; TCRdb stores in-frame clones only, minus some. The sample lists about 73,000 clones, around 79% occurring once. ViraFEST expansion of antigen-specific CD4+ T cells with viral peptide pools preceded sequencing. Upon completion of around eleven days in culture, CD4+ T cells were isolated. Vaccine recipients, nucleocapsid antibody negative, had no prior SARS-CoV-2 infection. On day 3 and again on day 7, half the medium was replaced with IL-2 medium. Sequenced here: CD4+ T cells from PBMCs cultured with HCoV-NL63 spike peptides, sampled before COVID-19 vaccination. This sequence originates from a human donor who received a COVID-19 vaccine.

CDR3 protein: CASSPPWSVGETQYF. DNA of the CDR3: TGTGCCAGCTCACCACCTTGGAGCGTGGGTGAGACCCAGTACTTC. The chain combines TRBV18 with TRBJ2-5; D gene uncertain. Germline CDR1 is KGHSH and CDR2 is LQKENI. V was cut by 0 bases and J by 5 bases, with 13 bases left in between. The CDR3 runs 15 residues.